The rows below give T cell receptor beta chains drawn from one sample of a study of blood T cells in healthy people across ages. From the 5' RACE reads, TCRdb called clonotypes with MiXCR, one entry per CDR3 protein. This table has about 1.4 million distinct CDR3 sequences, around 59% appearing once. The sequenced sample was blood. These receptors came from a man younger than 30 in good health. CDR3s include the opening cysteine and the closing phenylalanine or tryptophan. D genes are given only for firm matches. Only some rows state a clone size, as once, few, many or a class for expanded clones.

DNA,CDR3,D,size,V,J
TGCGCCAGCAGCCAAGATTTAAGGATTACTGAAGCTTTCTTT,CASSQDLRITEAFF,NA,NA,TRBV4-3,TRBJ1-1
TGCGCCAGCAGCCAAGGGGGGGGGACCTACAATGAGCAGTACTTC,CASSQGGGTYNEQYF,TRBD2,NA,TRBV4-1,TRBJ2-5
TGTGCCAGCAGCCAAGACAGGGACTTTTCACCCCTCCACTTT,CASSQDRDFSPLHF,NA,few,TRBV14,TRBJ1-6
TGCGCCAGCAGCCCCTCTGGGCTACATCAGCCCCAGCATTTT,CASSPSGLHQPQHF,NA,NA,TRBV4-1,TRBJ1-5
TGCAGTGCTATCGGGACAGGGGCTTGGGAGCAGTACTTC,CSAIGTGAWEQYF,TRBD1,NA,TRBV20-1,TRBJ2-5
TGCGCCAGCAGCCAAGATGATGGCGGGAGGGGCGCAGATACGCAGTATTTT,CASSQDDGGRGADTQYF,TRBD2,few,TRBV4-1,TRBJ2-3
TGCGCCAGCAGCCAAGCACCGGGGGAATACAATGAGCAGTTCTTC,CASSQAPGEYNEQFF,NA,NA,TRBV4-1,TRBJ2-1
TGTGCCACGAGTTCGGACCCGGGACTGCAGTACCAAGAGACCCAGTACTTC,CATSSDPGLQYQETQYF,NA,NA,TRBV15,TRBJ2-5
TGTGCCAGCAGCTTAGGCGGGAGAGTCCTTTACAATGAGCAGTTCTTC,CASSLGGRVLYNEQFF,TRBD2,NA,TRBV7-6,TRBJ2-1
TGTGCCAGCAGTGTCGCCTGGGACGGATCGATCTATGGCTACACCTTC,CASSVAWDGSIYGYTF,NA,once,TRBV6-6,TRBJ1-2
TGTGCCAGCTCTGCTGGCGCCGGGACAAGTCATGGCTACACCTTC,CASSAGAGTSHGYTF,NA,NA,TRBV9,TRBJ1-2
TGTGCCAGCAGCCAGCTTGGGTCCGGACAGGCCGGGGGCTACACCTTC,CASSQLGSGQAGGYTF,TRBD1,NA,TRBV7-9,TRBJ1-2
TGCAGTGCCGGTGGTTTGGACAGGGCGTTAGACGAGCAGTACTTC,CSAGGLDRALDEQYF,TRBD1,NA,TRBV20-1,TRBJ2-7
TGTGCCAGCAGCCCCACCGCGGGACTGCACACAGATACGCAGTATTTT,CASSPTAGLHTDTQYF,NA,NA,TRBV7-9,TRBJ2-3
TGTGCCAGCAGCCCTCAGGGGTTCGATGGCTACACCTTC,CASSPQGFDGYTF,NA,NA,TRBV7-9,TRBJ1-2
TGCGCCAGCAGCCCGGGACCGAACACCGGGGAGCTGTTTTTT,CASSPGPNTGELFF,NA,many,TRBV7-2,TRBJ2-2
TGCAGCGTTTTAAGCGGGAACTACGAGCAGTACTTC,CSVLSGNYEQYF,TRBD2,NA,TRBV29-1,TRBJ2-7
TGTGCCATCAAGGCCCAGGCGGACAATGAGCAGTTCTTC,CAIKAQADNEQFF,NA,NA,TRBV10-3,TRBJ2-1
TGCAGTGCTAGAGTCGGGGGGGCAACAGATACGCAGTATTTT,CSARVGGATDTQYF,TRBD2,NA,TRBV20-1,TRBJ2-3
TGTGCCAGCAGCCACCCCTTGAACAACGAGCAGTACTTC,CASSHPLNNEQYF,NA,few,TRBV4-2,TRBJ2-7